Shown below are 14 T cell receptor beta chains from a single sample sequenced in a study of blood T cell repertoires in COVID-19. Here immunoSEQ multiplex PCR was the method, and the copy in TCRdb shows in-frame clones only, minus some. The table lists some 240,000 clones, around 90% of them singletons. The sample comprised peripheral blood. The receptors originated from a man in his fifties or sixties who had recovered from COVID-19.

This clone was recorded once. V and J are TRBV6-5 and TRBJ1-5, with D hard to call. Trimming stripped 2 bases from V and 9 bases from J, with 14 bases between. There are 14 residues in the CDR3. Germline V lookup: CDR1 MNHEY, CDR2 SVGAGI. The CDR3 DNA reads as TGTGCCAGCAGTTACAGTCGCGGGGTACGGCCCCAGCATTTT. It is translated as CASSYSRGVRPQHF.

The chain employs TRBV2 and TRBJ1-4; TRBD1 is a possible D gene (5 bases). V lost 10 bases and J 8 bases, leaving 23 bases between the germline ends. The germline gives CDR1 SNHLY, CDR2 FYNNEI. CDR3 size: 15 residues. This CDR3 reads CATLGRGTLLEKLFF. The CDR3 DNA follows: TGTGCCACCTTAGGGAGAGGGACTCTTTTGGAAAAACTGTTTTTT.

The J gene is TRBJ1-6, the V gene TRBV5-4; no reliable D call. The CDR3 runs to 14 residues. The ends were cut back, 4 bases at V and 7 bases at J, with 12 bases in the middle. Germline values: CDR1 SGHNT, CDR2 YYREEE (reference sequence). This CDR3 reads CASSRRGGNSPLHF. The CDR3 DNA is TGTGCCAGCAGCCGTAGAGGTGGCAATTCACCCCTCCACTTT.

This sequence joins TRBV18 and TRBJ2-1, with 7 positions matching TRBD1. Germline CDR1 reads KGHSH; CDR2 reads LQKENI. The CDR3 is 16 residues long. V was pared by 3 bases and J by 1 base, with 6 bases of the junction left unmatched. CDR3 sequence: CASSPTGQLSYNEQFF. DNA of the CDR3: TGTGCCAGCTCACCCACGGGACAGTTATCCTACAATGAGCAGTTCTTC.

The V call is TRBV19, the J call TRBJ2-1, with 7 bases matching TRBD2. The CDR3 loop spans 15 amino acids. Trimming removed 6 bases from V and 0 bases from J; junction bases left unmatched: 5. CDR1 is LNHDA, CDR2 SQIVND, per germline (reference sequence). The CDR3 loop is CASSTSANSYNEQFF. The CDR3 DNA sequence: TGTGCCAGTAGCACTAGCGCAAACTCCTACAATGAGCAGTTCTTC.

In this sample, this clone turned up a few times. At the DNA level, this CDR3 is encoded by other sequences in the same sample as well. The chain uses TRBV5-1 and TRBJ1-2; a weak D match, TRBD1 (6 bases). Trimming removed 0 bases from V and 4 bases from J, with 10 bases in between. The CDR3 totals 14 residues. CDR1 SGHRS and CDR2 YFSETQ come from the germline V gene. The chain's CDR3 is CASSLEGGGYGYTF. As DNA, the CDR3 is TGCGCCAGCAGCTTGGAGGGAGGGGGCTATGGCTACACCTTC. Looking up the rest from reference TRBV5-1 and TRBJ1-2 gives the full variable domain: KAGVTQTPRYLIKTRGQQVTLSCSPISGHRSVSWYQQTPGQGLQFLFEYFSETQRNKGNFPGRFSGRQFSNSRSEMNVSTLELGDSALYLCASSLEGGGYGYTFGSGTRLTVV.

J is TRBJ2-6 and V is TRBV5-5; 10 bases are shared with TRBD1. Germline trimming cut 4 bases from V and 2 bases from J; bases unmatched to any gene: 9. Per germline, CDR1 SGHKS and CDR2 YYEKEE (reference sequence). The CDR3 is 18 amino acids. The CDR3 sequence is CASSGAGTGVTGANVLTF. The CDR3 bases are TGTGCCAGCAGCGGGGCCGGGACAGGGGTGACTGGGGCCAACGTCCTGACTTTC.

CDR3 nucleotides: TGCGCCAGCAGCTTGATCGGCCAGGGAAGGACCGGGGAGCTGTTTTTT. Protein product: CASSLIGQGRTGELFF. This sequence joins TRBV5-1 and TRBJ2-2; D may be TRBD1 (5 bases). V lost 1 base, J lost 5 bases, and 15 bases lay in between. The length of the CDR3 is 16 residues. Germline V lookup: CDR1 SGHRS, CDR2 YFSETQ.

This sequence joins TRBV19 and TRBJ2-2; the D is unclear. Trimming removed 1 base from V and 5 bases from J, with 14 bases in between. CDR1 LNHDA and CDR2 SQIVND come from the germline V gene (reference sequence). CDR3 size: 16 residues. The CDR3: CASSIVVWAQTGELFF. The CDR3 nucleotides are TGTGCCAGTAGTATAGTGGTTTGGGCACAGACCGGGGAGCTGTTTTTT.

This clone occurred a few times. At one end the junction does not follow the germline gene, possibly because of a read error. The chain links TRBV15 to TRBJ2-1; D not resolved. Per germline, CDR1 LNHNV and CDR2 YYDKDF (reference sequence). The CDR3 runs to 13 residues. As DNA, the CDR3 is TGTGCCACCAGCAGAGTAGTCGAGGCCCCAGTGGTCTTC. It codes for CATSRVVEAPVVF.

The V call is TRBV5-1, the J call TRBJ1-3; D possibly corresponds to TRBD1 (5 bases). The CDR3 consists of 15 residues. CDR1 is SGHRS and CDR2 is YFSETQ in the germline V gene. V lost 0 bases to trimming and J lost 0 bases, with 7 bases between them. In DNA, the CDR3 is TGCGCCAGCAGCTTGGACAGGACCTCTGGAAACACCATATATTTT. Translated, it gives CASSLDRTSGNTIYF.

The chain is built from TRBV24-1 and TRBJ1-6; D not certain. The V gene's germline CDR1 is KGHDR and CDR2 SFDVKD. V lost 7 bases, J lost 6 bases, and 9 bases lay in between. The CDR3 consists of 13 residues. The CDR3 sequence: CATRAGGNSPLHF. The CDR3 coding sequence is TGTGCCACCAGGGCAGGAGGTAATTCACCCCTCCACTTT.

This CDR3 reads CATSRALREKLFF. CDR3 sequence (DNA): TGTGCCACCAGCAGAGCCCTCAGGGAAAAACTGTTTTTT. The chain is built from TRBV15 and TRBJ1-4; D is ambiguous. V gave up 1 base and J gave up 8 bases, with 8 bases separating them. This CDR3 is built from 13 residues. Germline values: CDR1 LNHNV, CDR2 YYDKDF (reference sequence).

The chain joins TRBV7-8 to TRBJ1-5, with TRBD1 matching over 7 bases. After removal of 3 bases from V and 9 bases from J, the junction contained 11 bases not matched to a gene. The CDR3 contains 15 residues. Germline V gives CDR1 SGHVS, CDR2 FQNEAQ. The CDR3 DNA follows: TGTGCCAGCAGCTTGGCAGGGGGTATCTCATCGCCCCAGCATTTT. It is translated as CASSLAGGISSPQHF.